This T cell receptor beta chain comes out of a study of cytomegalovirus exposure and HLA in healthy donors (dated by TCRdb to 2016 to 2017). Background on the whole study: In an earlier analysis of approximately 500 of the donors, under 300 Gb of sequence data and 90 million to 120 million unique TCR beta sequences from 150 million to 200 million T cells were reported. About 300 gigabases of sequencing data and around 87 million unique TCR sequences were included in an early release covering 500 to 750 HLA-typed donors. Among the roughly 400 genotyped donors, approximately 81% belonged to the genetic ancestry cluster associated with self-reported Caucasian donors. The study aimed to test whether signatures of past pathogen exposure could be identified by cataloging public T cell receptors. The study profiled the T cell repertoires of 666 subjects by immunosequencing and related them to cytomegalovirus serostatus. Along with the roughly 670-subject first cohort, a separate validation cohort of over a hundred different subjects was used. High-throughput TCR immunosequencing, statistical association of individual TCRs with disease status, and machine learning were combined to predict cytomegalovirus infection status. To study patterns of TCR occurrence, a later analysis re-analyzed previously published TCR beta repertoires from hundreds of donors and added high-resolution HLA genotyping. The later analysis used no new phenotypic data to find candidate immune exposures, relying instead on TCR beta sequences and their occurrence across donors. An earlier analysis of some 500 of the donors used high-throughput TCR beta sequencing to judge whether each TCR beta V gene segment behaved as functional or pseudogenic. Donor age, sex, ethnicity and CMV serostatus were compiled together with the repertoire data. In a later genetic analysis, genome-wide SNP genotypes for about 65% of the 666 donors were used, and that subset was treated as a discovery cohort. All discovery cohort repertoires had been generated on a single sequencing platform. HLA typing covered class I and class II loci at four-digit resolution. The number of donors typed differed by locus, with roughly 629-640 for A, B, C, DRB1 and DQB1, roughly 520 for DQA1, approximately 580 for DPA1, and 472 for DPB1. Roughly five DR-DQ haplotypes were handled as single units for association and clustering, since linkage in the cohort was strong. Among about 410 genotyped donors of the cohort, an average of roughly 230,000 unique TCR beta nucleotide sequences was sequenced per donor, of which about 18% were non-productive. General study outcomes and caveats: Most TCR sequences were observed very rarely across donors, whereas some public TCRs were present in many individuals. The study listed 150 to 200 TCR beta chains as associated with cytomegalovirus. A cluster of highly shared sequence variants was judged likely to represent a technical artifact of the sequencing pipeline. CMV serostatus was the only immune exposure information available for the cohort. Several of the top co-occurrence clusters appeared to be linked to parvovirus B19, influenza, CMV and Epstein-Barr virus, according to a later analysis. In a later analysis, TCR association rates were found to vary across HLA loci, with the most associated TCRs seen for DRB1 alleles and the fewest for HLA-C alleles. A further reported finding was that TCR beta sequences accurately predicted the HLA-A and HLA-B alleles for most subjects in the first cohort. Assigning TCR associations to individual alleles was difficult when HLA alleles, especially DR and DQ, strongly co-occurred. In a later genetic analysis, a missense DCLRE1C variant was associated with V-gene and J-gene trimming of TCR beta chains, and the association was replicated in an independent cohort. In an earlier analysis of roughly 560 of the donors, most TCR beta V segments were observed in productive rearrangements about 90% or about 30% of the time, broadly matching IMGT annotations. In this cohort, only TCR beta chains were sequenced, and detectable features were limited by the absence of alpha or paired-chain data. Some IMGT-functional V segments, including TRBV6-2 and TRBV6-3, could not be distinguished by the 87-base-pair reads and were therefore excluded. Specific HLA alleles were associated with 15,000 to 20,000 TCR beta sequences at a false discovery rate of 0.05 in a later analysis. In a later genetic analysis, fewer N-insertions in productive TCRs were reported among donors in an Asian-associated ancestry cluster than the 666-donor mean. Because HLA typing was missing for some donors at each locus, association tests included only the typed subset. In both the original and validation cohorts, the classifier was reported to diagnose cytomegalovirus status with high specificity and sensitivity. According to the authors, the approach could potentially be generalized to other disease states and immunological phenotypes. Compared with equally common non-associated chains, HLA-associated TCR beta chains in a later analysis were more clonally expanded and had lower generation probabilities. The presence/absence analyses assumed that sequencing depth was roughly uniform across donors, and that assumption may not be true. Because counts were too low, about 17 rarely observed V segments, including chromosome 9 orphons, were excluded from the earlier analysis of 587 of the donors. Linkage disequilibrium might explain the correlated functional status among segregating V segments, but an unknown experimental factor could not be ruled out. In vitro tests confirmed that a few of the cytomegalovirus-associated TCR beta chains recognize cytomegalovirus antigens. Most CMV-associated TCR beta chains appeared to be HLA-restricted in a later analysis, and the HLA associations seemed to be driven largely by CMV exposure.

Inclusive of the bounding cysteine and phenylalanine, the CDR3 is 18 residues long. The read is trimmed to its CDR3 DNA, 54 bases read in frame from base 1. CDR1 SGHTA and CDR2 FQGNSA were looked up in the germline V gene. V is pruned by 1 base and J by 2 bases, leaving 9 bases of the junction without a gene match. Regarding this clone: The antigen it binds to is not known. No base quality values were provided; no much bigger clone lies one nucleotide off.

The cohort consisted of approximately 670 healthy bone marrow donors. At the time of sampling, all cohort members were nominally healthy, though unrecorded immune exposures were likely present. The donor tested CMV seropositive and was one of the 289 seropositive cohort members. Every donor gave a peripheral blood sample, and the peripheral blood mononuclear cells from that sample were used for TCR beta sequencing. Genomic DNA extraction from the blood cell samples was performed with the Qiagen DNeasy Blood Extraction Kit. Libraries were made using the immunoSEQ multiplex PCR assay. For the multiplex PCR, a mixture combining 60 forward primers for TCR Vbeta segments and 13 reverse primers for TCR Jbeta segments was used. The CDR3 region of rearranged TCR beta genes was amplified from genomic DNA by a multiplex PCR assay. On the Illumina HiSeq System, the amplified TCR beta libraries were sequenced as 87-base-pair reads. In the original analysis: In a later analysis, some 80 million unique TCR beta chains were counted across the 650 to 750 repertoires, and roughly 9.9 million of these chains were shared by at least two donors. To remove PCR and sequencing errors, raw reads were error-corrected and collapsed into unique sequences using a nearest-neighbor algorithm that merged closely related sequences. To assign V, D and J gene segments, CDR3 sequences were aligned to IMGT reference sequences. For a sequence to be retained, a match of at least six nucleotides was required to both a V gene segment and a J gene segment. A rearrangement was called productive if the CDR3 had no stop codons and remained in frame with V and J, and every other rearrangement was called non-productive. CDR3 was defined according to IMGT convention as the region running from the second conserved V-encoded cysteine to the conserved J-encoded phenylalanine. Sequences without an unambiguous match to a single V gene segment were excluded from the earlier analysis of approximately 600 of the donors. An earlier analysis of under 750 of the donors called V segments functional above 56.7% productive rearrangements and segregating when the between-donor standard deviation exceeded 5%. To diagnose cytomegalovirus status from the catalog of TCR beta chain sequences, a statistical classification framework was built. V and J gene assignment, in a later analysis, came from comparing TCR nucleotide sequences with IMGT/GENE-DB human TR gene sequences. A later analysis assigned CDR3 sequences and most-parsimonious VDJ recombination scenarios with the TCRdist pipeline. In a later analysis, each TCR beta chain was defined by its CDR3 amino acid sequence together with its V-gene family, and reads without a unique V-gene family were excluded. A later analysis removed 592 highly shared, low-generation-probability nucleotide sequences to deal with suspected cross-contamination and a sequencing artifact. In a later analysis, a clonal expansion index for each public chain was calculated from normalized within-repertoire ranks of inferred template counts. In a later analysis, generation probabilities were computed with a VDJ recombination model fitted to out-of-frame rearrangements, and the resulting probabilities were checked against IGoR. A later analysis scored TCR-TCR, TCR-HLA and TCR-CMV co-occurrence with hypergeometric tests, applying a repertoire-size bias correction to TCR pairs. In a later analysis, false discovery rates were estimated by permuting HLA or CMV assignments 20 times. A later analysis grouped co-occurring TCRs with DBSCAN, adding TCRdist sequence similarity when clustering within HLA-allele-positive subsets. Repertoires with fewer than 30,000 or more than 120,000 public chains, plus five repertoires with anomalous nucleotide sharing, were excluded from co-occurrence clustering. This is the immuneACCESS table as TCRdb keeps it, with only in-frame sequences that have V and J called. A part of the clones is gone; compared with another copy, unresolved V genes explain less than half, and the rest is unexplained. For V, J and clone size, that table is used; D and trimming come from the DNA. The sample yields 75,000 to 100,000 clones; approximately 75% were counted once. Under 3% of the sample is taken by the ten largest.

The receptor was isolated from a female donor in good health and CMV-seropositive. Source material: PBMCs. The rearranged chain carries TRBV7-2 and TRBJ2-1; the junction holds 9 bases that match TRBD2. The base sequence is TGTGCCAGCAGCTTAGTCCCTAGCGGGATCACTCCCTACAATGAGCAGTTCTTC. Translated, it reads CASSLVPSGITPYNEQFF.